This T cell receptor (beta chain) was captured in a study of post-analysis software for immune sequencing data. Regarding the study as a whole: Four to six TRBV segments (TRBV5-6, TRBV5-1 and TRBV20-1 among them) occurred more frequently in patients than in controls.

In the case of this clonotype: Its antigen is currently unknown.

Sequencing libraries made from TCR beta cDNA carried unique molecular identifiers. TCRdb redid the calling of the PCR reads with MiXCR, one entry per CDR3 protein. The sample lists hundreds of thousands of distinct CDR3 sequences; under 55% were seen once. Deletions cut 10 bases from V and 6 bases from J, with 17 bases between. The CDR3 covers 13 residues. CDR1 and CDR2 (germline): MNHNY, SVGAGI (reference sequence). The chain joins TRBV6-6 to TRBJ2-3; TRBD2 is a possible D gene (6 bases). Sequenced material: blood. The sequence derives from a girl aged 5-17 years with multiple sclerosis. This CDR3 reads CATQEVGRDTQYF. The CDR3 nucleotides are TGTGCCACCCAGGAGGTGGGGAGGGATACGCAGTATTTT.